Presented here are 11 T cell receptor beta chains from one specimen sequenced in a study of T cell repertoires in cytomegalovirus infection. TCRdb fed the reads into MiXCR, producing one record per CDR3 protein. The data hold 350,000 to 500,000 distinct CDR3 sequences, with about a third observed a single time. Sample: PBMCs. These receptors all come from a human donor in good health (CMV status not recorded). Some clones in this sample may be carry-over from other donors' samples.

The chain recombines TRBV19 with TRBJ1-4, with 8 bases aligning to TRBD1. V lost 8 bases to trimming and J lost 7 bases; unmatched junction nucleotides: 6. Germline loops: CDR1 LNHDA, CDR2 SQIVND (reference sequence). This CDR3 region has 13 residues. The CDR3 DNA follows: TGTGCCAGTGGTCAGGGGGCTTCTGAAAAACTGTTTTTT. This sequence encodes CASGQGASEKLFF. Filled out from reference TRBV19 and TRBJ1-4, the complete variable domain reads DGGITQSPKYLFRKEGQNVTLSCEQNLNHDAMYWYRQDPGQGLRLIYYSQIVNDFQKGDIAEGYSVSREKKESFPLTVTSAQKNPTAFYLCASGQGASEKLFFGSGTQLSVL.

In its sample, this clonotype was seen many times. V and J are TRBV7-6 and TRBJ1-1; maybe TRBD1 (6 bases). Between the trimmed V and J ends, which lost 3 bases and 1 base, there was a span of 9 bases. The germline V gene has CDR1 SGHVS and CDR2 FNYEAQ. The CDR3 contains 14 residues. CDR3 coding DNA: TGTGCCAGCAGCTTGCGGGACACGAACACTGAAGCTTTCTTT. This codes for CASSLRDTNTEAFF.

The sample holds a few counts of this clonotype. The CDR3 sequence: CATTTGMNTEAFF. The CDR3 DNA sequence: TGTGCCACTACGACAGGGATGAACACTGAAGCTTTCTTT. This chain uses TRBV19 with TRBJ1-1; the match to TRBD1 covers 7 bases. With 10 bases clipped from V and 0 bases from J, the junction kept 5 bases outside the gene matches. The CDR3 length is 13 residues. The V gene's germline CDR1 is LNHDA and CDR2 SQIVND (reference sequence).

This clonotype occurred a few times. This chain uses TRBV19 with TRBJ1-6, with 7 bases matching TRBD1. The J segment lost 7 bases and the V segment lost 5 bases, leaving 2 bases of the junction unmatched. The CDR3 spans 13 residues. From germline, CDR1 is LNHDA and CDR2 SQIVND (reference sequence). For the CDR3, the DNA is TGTGCCAGTAGTGTGACAGGGAATTCACCCCTCCACTTT. Translating it yields CASSVTGNSPLHF.

The sample holds a few counts of this clonotype. This chain uses TRBV5-1 with TRBJ1-2; no reliable D call. Germline CDR1 and CDR2: SGHRS and YFSETQ. With 4 bases removed from V and 2 bases from J, the gap between germline ends came to 6 bases. CDR3 length: 12 residues. The CDR3 loop is CASSPENYGYTF. As DNA, the CDR3 is TGCGCCAGCAGCCCGGAGAACTATGGCTACACCTTC.

This clonotype was seen many times. The chain couples TRBV10-3 to TRBJ1-2; D possibly corresponds to TRBD1 (5 bases). With 6 bases removed from V and 11 bases from J, the gap between germline ends came to 16 bases. The CDR3 extends over 12 amino acids. The germline CDR1 and CDR2 sequences are ENHRY and SYGVKD. DNA for the CDR3: TGTGCCATCAGCAAGGACACGGTCCCTTACACCTTC. Translation: CAISKDTVPYTF.

The chain is built from TRBV6-4 and TRBJ2-5; tentatively, D is TRBD1 or TRBD2 (7 bases each). The CDR3 spans 15 residues. Germline V gene sequence: CDR1 MRHNA, CDR2 SNTAGT. V lost 2 bases, J lost 3 bases, and 13 bases lay in between. CDR3 DNA: TGTGCCAGCAGTGACAGGGGGCGGGGGAAAGAGACCCAGTACTTC. This translates into CASSDRGRGKETQYF.

At least ten counts were recorded for this clonotype. This rearrangement joins TRBV7-2 to TRBJ2-3, with D uncertain. CDR1 is SGHTA, CDR2 FQGNSA, per germline. The V end lost 4 bases, the J end lost 6 bases, and 8 bases lay between the germline ends. CDR3 size: 12 residues. CDR3 protein: CASSSLLDTQYF. Written as DNA, the CDR3 is TGTGCCAGCAGCTCCCTTTTGGATACGCAGTATTTT.

This clonotype was detected a few times. This chain links TRBV11-2 with TRBJ2-7; 11 nucleotides match TRBD2. V gave up 2 bases and J gave up 0 bases; unmatched junction bases: 6. In germline, CDR1 is SGHAT, CDR2 FQNNGV. The length of the CDR3 is 17 residues. In nucleotides, the CDR3 is TGTGCCAGCAGCTTAAAACTAGCGGGGGTTTACTCCTACGAGCAGTACTTC. Amino acid sequence: CASSLKLAGVYSYEQYF.

This clonotype occurred a few times. The V and J genes are TRBV20-1 and TRBJ1-4; D is unclear. V lost 3 bases to trimming and J lost 0 bases, with 5 bases between them. CDR3 size: 13 residues. Germline assignment: CDR1 DFQATT and CDR2 SNEGSKA (reference sequence). CDR3 loop: CSASAATNEKLFF. The CDR3 DNA reads TGCAGTGCTAGCGCCGCAACTAATGAAAAACTGTTTTTT.

The rearrangement uses TRBV12-3 or TRBV12-4 and TRBJ1-2; no clear D gene. The CDR3 has 13 amino acids. The V and J ends lost 6 bases and 4 bases respectively, with 12 bases between them. This CDR3 reads CASRLREIYGYTF. The CDR3 DNA follows: TGTGCCAGCAGGCTGAGGGAGATCTATGGCTACACCTTC.